The clone carrying this T cell receptor beta chain came up once. The data belong to a study of T cell changes during pregnancy in multiple sclerosis. V shed 7 bases and J shed 4 bases, with 16 bases lying between them. Germline loops: CDR1 SEHNR, CDR2 FQNEAQ (reference sequence). The CDR3 covers 14 residues. Generated by immunoSEQ multiplex PCR, the TCRdb table keeps only in-frame clones and is missing some. The sample shows 70,000 or so clones, roughly nine tenths of them seen only once. The source of this sequence is a female donor in good health, enrolled as a control in a pregnancy study. The specimen comprised peripheral blood, sampled in the third trimester of pregnancy. The gene calls are TRBV7-9 and TRBJ1-1; no clear D gene. CDR3 sequence: CASTSREEGTEAFF. CDR3 nucleotides: TGTGCCAGCACCTCTAGGGAGGAGGGCACTGAAGCTTTCTTT.